This T cell receptor (beta chain) appears in the sequencing data of a study of T cell repertoires in cytomegalovirus infection. Study-level background: CMV infection together with matching HLA type was indicated by public TCR beta signatures. Study conclusions and caveats: HLA-C-restricted, CMV-specific TCR beta clonotypes were dominant ex vivo.

TCRdb independently ran MiXCR on the reads; one entry per CDR3 protein. The repertoire holds 150,000 to 200,000 distinct CDR3 sequences, with 15% to 20% as singletons. This clonotype has more than one count but fewer than ten. The antigen is unknown. V dropped 7 bases and J dropped 7; count of bases not matched to a gene: 10. The CDR3 contains 14 residues. From germline, CDR1 is MDHEN and CDR2 SYDVKM. Sequenced input: PBMCs. The TCR sequence derives from a human donor in good health (CMV status not recorded). Some clones in this sample may be carry-over from other donors' samples. The rearrangement links TRBV28 to TRBJ1-5; 7 nucleotides match TRBD1. CDR3: CASNRGLGLQPQHF. The CDR3 bases are TGTGCCAGCAACAGGGGCCTGGGATTGCAGCCCCAGCATTTT.